This T cell receptor (beta chain) was profiled in a study of blood T cell repertoires in COVID-19. This clone occurred a few times. TCRdb's table, derived via immunoSEQ multiplex PCR, lists solely in-frame clones and lacks some. The data hold over 350,000 clones, with more than 75% observed a single time. Individuals aged 18 to 89 years were recruited from roughly 22 US areas. CDR3 length: 14 amino acids. The ends lost 8 bases at V and 3 bases at J; junction bases unmatched: 7. From germline, CDR1 is ENHRY and CDR2 SYGVKD. The sequenced sample consisted of PBMCs or T cells enriched from blood (not recorded which). V usage is TRBV10-3 and J usage is TRBJ2-1; 7 bases match TRBD1. This TCR came from a woman under 30 who had recovered from COVID-19. This CDR3 reads CAISAGGNYNEQFF. The CDR3 coding sequence is TGTGCCATCTCTGCAGGGGGAAACTACAATGAGCAGTTCTTC.